A single T cell receptor (beta chain) is shown here with its context. This sample stems from a study of Ad26.COV2.S vaccination and SARS-CoV-2 variants. Data came from immunoSEQ multiplex PCR; TCRdb stores just in-frame clones and leaves some out. This sample has roughly 500,000 clones, with roughly nine tenths found just once. Between the trimmed V and J ends, which lost 8 bases and 0 bases, there was a span of 17 bases. Per germline, CDR1 WNHNN and CDR2 SYGVQD (reference sequence). CDR3 length equals 16 residues. As to treatment: 15 to 20 received Ad26.COV2.S at low or high dose, single or two shots; about 5 received placebo; per-sample allocation not given. The study sampled participants on day 63 after the first vaccine or placebo injection.

The chain uses TRBV10-1 and TRBJ2-4; D is uncertain. Sequences were derived from peripheral blood, sampled in a trial of Ad26.COV2.S vaccine versus placebo. The TCR originated in a person between 18 and 60 years old who received the Ad26.COV2.S COVID-19 vaccine or a placebo. The CDR3 reads CASSRIGLLAKNIQYF. CDR3 nucleotides: TGCGCCAGCTCTCGAATAGGCTTACTAGCCAAAAACATTCAGTACTTC.